This T cell receptor beta chain came from a study of blood T cell repertoires in COVID-19. Some clones are missing from TCRdb's copy, which holds only in-frame ones; the method was immunoSEQ multiplex PCR. The repertoire holds roughly 200,000 clones, roughly 77% seen once, with about 11% in the top ten. The sequenced sample was peripheral blood. This TCR was recovered from a woman aged 80 or over with COVID-19, enrolled during active disease.

CDR3 region: CAISNRGLGETQYF. Written as DNA, the CDR3 is TGTGCCATCAGTAACAGGGGGCTCGGAGAGACCCAGTACTTC. This chain uses TRBV10-3 with TRBJ2-5; 9 bases agree with TRBD1. V gave up 5 bases and J gave up 4 bases; unmatched junction bases: 5. The CDR3 is 14 residues long. CDR1 and CDR2 (germline): ENHRY, SYGVKD.